This T cell receptor beta chain was documented in a study of OX40 agonist ivuxolimab in advanced cancers. Whole-study context: Therapy given before enrollment (anti-PD-1, anti-PD-L1 or anti-CTLA-4) was allowed, and around 41% had some.

This clone counts as medium-sized. The target antigen is unknown. V lost 6 bases and J lost 1, with 10 bases in between. The CDR3 loop spans 14 amino acids. Germline-derived CDR1 and CDR2 are SNHLY and FYNNEI. No patient had autoimmune disease or received systemic immunosuppression. Points from the study as a whole: The expanded peripheral T cells' antigen specificity was not determined.

The table came from immunoSEQ multiplex PCR; TCRdb's copy has only in-frame clones and leaves some out. The sample includes over 55,000 clones, about 86% of them seen just once. This material consisted of CD4+ or CD8+ T cells sorted from blood, taken in a trial of the OX40 agonist ivuxolimab. This receptor was obtained from an adult with an advanced solid tumor such as melanoma, head and neck, liver or kidney cancer. V is TRBV2 and J is TRBJ1-5, with D unclear. Here the CDR3 DNA reads TGTGCCAGCAGGGACGGACTGAGCAATCAGCCCCAGCATTTT. Translation gives CASRDGLSNQPQHF.